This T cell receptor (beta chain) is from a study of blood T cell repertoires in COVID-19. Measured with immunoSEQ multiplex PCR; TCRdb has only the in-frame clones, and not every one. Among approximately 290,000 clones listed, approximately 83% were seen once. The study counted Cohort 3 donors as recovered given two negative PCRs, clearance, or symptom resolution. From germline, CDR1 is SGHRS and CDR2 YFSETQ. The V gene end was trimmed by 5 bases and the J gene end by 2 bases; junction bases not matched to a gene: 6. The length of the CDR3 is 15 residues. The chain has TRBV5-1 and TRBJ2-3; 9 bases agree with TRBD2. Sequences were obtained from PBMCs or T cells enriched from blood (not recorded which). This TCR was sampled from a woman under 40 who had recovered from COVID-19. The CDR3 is CASRETSGTTDTQYF. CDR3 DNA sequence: TGCGCCAGCAGAGAGACTAGCGGAACCACAGATACGCAGTATTTT.